The source of this T cell receptor beta chain is a study of blood T cell repertoires in COVID-19. The age range of participants was 18 to 89 years, with residence in under 25 US areas. The sample holds one count of this clone. Authors' processing steps: How many nucleated cells were present was estimated from reference gene primer amplification. The table came from immunoSEQ multiplex PCR; TCRdb's copy has only in-frame clones and leaves some out. V, J and clone size are taken as reported in that table, and D and trimming were inferred from the DNA itself. In the table there are a few hundred thousand clones, around 90% of which are singletons. The ends were cut back, 7 bases at V and 5 bases at J, with 23 bases in the middle. This CDR3 contains 16 residues. Germline CDR1 and CDR2: SGHAT and FQNNGV.

Sequences were obtained from PBMCs or T cells enriched from blood (not recorded which). This chain links TRBV11-2 with TRBJ1-1; no clear D. The TCR sequence derives from a young man who had been exposed to COVID-19. The CDR3 region is CASTPGPLEGWTEAFF. In DNA form, the CDR3 reads TGTGCCAGCACTCCAGGACCTCTGGAGGGCTGGACTGAAGCTTTCTTT.